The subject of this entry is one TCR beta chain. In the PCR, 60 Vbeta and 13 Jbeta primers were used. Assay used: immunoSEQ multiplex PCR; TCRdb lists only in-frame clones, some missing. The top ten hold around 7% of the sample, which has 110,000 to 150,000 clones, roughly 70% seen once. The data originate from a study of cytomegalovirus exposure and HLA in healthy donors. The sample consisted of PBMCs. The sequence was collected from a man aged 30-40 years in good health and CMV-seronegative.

The CDR3 region is CAWSVQGAGEQYF. The CDR3 region has the DNA TGTGCCTGGAGTGTACAGGGGGCCGGCGAGCAGTACTTC. The V and J genes are TRBV30 and TRBJ2-7; 9 bases match TRBD1. Germline V lookup: CDR1 GTSNPN, CDR2 SVGIG (reference sequence). CDR3 size: 13 residues. After removal of 0 bases from V and 6 bases from J, the junction contained 3 bases not matched to a gene.